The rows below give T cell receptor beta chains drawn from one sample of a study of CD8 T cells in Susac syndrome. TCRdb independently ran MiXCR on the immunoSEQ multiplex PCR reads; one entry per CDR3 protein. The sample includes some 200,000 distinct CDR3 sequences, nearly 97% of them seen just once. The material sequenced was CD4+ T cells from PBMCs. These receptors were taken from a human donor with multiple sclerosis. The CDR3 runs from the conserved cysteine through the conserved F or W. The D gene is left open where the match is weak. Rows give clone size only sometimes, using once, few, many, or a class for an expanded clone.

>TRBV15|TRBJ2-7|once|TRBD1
TGTGCCACCAGCAGGACAGGGGGGACCTACGAGCAGTACTTC
CATSRTGGTYEQYF
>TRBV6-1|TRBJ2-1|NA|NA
TGTGCCAGCAGCCAGACAGGACCTTACAATGAGCAGTTCTTC
CASSQTGPYNEQFF
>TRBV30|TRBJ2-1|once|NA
TGTGCCTGGAGTGTACACGGGAGTTTCTACAATGAGCAGTTCTTC
CAWSVHGSFYNEQFF
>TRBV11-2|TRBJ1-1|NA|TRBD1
TGTGCCAGCAGCTTAACCCCGGGACAGGGAAACACTGAAGCTTTCTTT
CASSLTPGQGNTEAFF
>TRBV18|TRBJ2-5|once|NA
TGTGCCAGCTCACCATCGAGGACGCAAGAGACCCAGTACTTC
CASSPSRTQETQYF
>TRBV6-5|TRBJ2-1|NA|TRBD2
TGTGCCAGCAGGGAGGGACTAGCGCCTTACAATGAGCAGTTCTTC
CASREGLAPYNEQFF
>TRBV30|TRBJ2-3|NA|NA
TGTGCCTGGACTAGACTGGTAGATACGCAGTATTTT
CAWTRLVDTQYF
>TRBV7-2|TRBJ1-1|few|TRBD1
TGTGCCAGCAGCCAAGGACAGGTCCAAGCCACTGAAGCTTTCTTT
CASSQGQVQATEAFF
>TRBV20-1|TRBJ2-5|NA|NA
TGCAGTGCTAGAGATGTTCTGGAGACCCAGTACTTC
CSARDVLETQYF
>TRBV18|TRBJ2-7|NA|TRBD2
TGTGCCAGCTCACCCACTAGCGGGGGGAACTCCTACGAGCAGTACTTC
CASSPTSGGNSYEQYF
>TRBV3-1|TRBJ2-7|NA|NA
TGTGCCAGCAGCCAACGTCGGTCCTACGAGCAGTACTTC
CASSQRRSYEQYF
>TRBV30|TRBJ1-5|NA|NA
TGTGCCTGGAGTCCGAGGGACCGGCCCACCCAGCCCCAGCATTTT
CAWSPRDRPTQPQHF
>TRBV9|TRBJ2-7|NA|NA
TGTGCCAGCAGCGTAGACGCCCGGGCTGCGAGCTCCTACGAGCAGTACTTC
CASSVDARAASSYEQYF
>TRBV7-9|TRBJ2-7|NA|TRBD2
TGTGCCAGCAGCTTAACGGCAGTCAGCGGGATCTTGTACTTC
CASSLTAVSGILYF
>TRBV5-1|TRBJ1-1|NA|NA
TGCGCCAGCAGCTTAAATTCGGAACCAGCTTTCTTT
CASSLNSEPAFF
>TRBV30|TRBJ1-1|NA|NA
TGTGCCTGGACCTCCGAGGTTGGGACTGAAGCTTTCTTT
CAWTSEVGTEAFF
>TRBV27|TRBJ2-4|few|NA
TGTGCCAGCAGTAGTGCCAAAAACATTCAGTACTTC
CASSSAKNIQYF
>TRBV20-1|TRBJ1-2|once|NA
TGCAGTGCTCCCGGGACTGCCGGGGTTGGCTACACCTTC
CSAPGTAGVGYTF
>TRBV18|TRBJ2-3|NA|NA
TGTGCCAGCTCACCCCCGGACAGGGAGGGTACGCAGTATTTT
CASSPPDREGTQYF
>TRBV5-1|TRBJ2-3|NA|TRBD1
TGCGCCAGCAGGGGAACAGGGGGACTTACGCAGTATTTT
CASRGTGGLTQYF
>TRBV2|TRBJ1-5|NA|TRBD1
TGTGCCAGCAGCAGGGGGGCCACCCTTCAAAGATATCAGCCCCAGCATTTT
CASSRGATLQRYQPQHF
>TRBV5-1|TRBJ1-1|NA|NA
TGCGCCAGCAGCTTGGGGCTGGGCGCAGCTTTCTTT
CASSLGLGAAFF
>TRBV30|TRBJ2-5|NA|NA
TGTGCCTGGAGTGTACTTGGAGGTTGGTCGGAGACCCAGTACTTC
CAWSVLGGWSETQYF
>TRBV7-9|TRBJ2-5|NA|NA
TGTGCCAGCAGCCGCCAGAGGGGACTTCGGGATCAAGAGACCCAGTACTTC
CASSRQRGLRDQETQYF
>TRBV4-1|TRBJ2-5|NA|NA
TGCGCCAGCAGCCAAGTCCCGGGGGCAAGGACCCAGTACTTC
CASSQVPGARTQYF
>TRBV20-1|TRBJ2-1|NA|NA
TGCAGTGCTACGACACTGGTCTCCTACAATGAGCAGTTCTTC
CSATTLVSYNEQFF
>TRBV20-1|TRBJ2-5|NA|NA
TGCACTGCTAGAATGGGGGCTGAAGCAGAGACCCAGTACTTC
CTARMGAEAETQYF
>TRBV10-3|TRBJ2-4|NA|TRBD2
TGTGCCATCAGTGAGCTAGCGGGACCACAGTACTTC
CAISELAGPQYF
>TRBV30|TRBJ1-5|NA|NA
TGTGCCTGGACCGAGGTACGGGGAAATCAGCCCCAGCATTTT
CAWTEVRGNQPQHF
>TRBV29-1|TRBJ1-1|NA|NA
TGCAGCGCGGTGAACACTGAAGCTTTCTTT
CSAVNTEAFF
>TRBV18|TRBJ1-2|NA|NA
TGTGCCAGCTCACCTTCGGATGTACGCGGCTACACCTTC
CASSPSDVRGYTF
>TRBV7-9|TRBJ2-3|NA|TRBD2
TGTGCCAGCAGTACCGGGAATAGCGGGGGCACAGATACGCAGTATTTT
CASSTGNSGGTDTQYF
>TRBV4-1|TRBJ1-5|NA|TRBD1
TGCGCCAGCAGCGCCCAGGGGGTGAATCAGCCCCAGCATTTT
CASSAQGVNQPQHF
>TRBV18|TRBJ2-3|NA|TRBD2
TGTGCCAGCTCACCACAGCGGGGGGCTACAGATACGCAGTATTTT
CASSPQRGATDTQYF
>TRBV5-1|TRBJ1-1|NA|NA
TGCGCCAGCAGCTTGGAGACAGCGAACACTGAAGCTTTCTTT
CASSLETANTEAFF
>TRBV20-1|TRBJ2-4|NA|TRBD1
TGCAGTGCTGGAGACAGGGTCGGCATTCAGTACTTC
CSAGDRVGIQYF
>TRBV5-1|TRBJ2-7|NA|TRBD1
TGCGCCAGCAGCACAGGGGCTAGCCTAAGCTACGAGCAGTACTTC
CASSTGASLSYEQYF
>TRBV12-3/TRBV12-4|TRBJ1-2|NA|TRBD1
TGTGCCAGCAGCCCAAGGGACAGGGCAAGCTATGGCTACACCTTC
CASSPRDRASYGYTF
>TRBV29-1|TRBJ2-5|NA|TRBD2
TGCAGCGTTGAAATCGGGGGAGGGGAGACCCAGTACTTC
CSVEIGGGETQYF
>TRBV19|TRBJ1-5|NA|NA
TGTGCCAGTAGTGACGTGACCGGTCAGCCCCAGCATTTT
CASSDVTGQPQHF
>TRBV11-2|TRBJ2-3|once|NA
TGTGCCAGCACCCAGGCTCTCACAGATACGCAGTATTTT
CASTQALTDTQYF
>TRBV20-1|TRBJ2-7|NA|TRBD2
TGCAGTGCTCTACGGGGAGGGGTTGGGGAGCAGTACTTC
CSALRGGVGEQYF
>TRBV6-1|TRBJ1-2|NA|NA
TGTGCCAGTAGCCCCGGGGTAGCTAACTATGGCTACACCTTC
CASSPGVANYGYTF
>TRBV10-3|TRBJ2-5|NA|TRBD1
TGTGCCATCAGTCCAGGGGGCCAAGAGACCCAGTACTTC
CAISPGGQETQYF
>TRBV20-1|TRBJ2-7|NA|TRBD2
TGCAGTGCTAGAGAAGGCGGGAGAACCTACGAGCAGTACTTC
CSAREGGRTYEQYF
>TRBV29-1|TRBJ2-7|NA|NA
TGCAGCGTTGGGGACTCCAAGTACGAGCAGTACTTC
CSVGDSKYEQYF
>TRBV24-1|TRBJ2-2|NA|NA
TGTGCCACAAGTCCTGGGGGACTGAACACCGGGGAGCTGTTTTTT
CATSPGGLNTGELFF
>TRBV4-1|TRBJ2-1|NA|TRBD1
TGCGCCAGCAGCCAGTCCCGGGACAGCGCCTACAATGAGCAGTTCTTC
CASSQSRDSAYNEQFF
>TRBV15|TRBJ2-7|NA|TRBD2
TGTGCCACCAGCAGGATGGGACTAGAAGGGCCCGAGCAGTACTTC
CATSRMGLEGPEQYF